Below, 27 T cell receptor beta chains from the same sample are listed, as sequenced in a study of blood T cells in healthy people across ages. Primed by a sample-barcoded 5' primer and a J-beta primer mix, a second PCR proceeded for 7 to 11 cycles. TCRdb re-derived calls from the 5' RACE reads in MiXCR, one entry per CDR3 protein. The profile shows 1.5 million to 2 million distinct CDR3 sequences, about 31% of them singletons. Material for sequencing was blood. The receptors stem from a woman aged 25-40 years in good health.

The chain has TRBV3-1 and TRBJ2-6, with 10 bases matching TRBD1. V lost 4 bases and J lost 1; bases outside the gene matches: 7. The CDR3 is 18 amino acids. The germline gives CDR1 LGHDT, CDR2 YNNKEL (reference sequence). The CDR3 region is CASSPRDRGTSGANVLTF. The CDR3 bases are TGTGCCAGCAGCCCTAGGGACAGGGGAACTTCTGGGGCCAACGTCCTGACTTTC.

The V gene is TRBV10-2, the J gene TRBJ2-1; 11 bases match TRBD2. Per germline, CDR1 WSHSY and CDR2 SAAADI. The CDR3 length is 14 residues. V lost 7 bases, J lost 9 bases, and 8 bases stayed unmatched. For the CDR3, the DNA is TGCGCCAGCATGGAATTAGCGGGAGGGCGTGAGCAGTTCTTC. This encodes CASMELAGGREQFF.

This clonotype has just a few counts. The V gene is TRBV6-1, the J gene TRBJ2-3, with 7 bases aligning to TRBD2. The CDR3 spans 16 residues. The germline V gene has CDR1 MNHNS and CDR2 SASEGT. Unmatched junction bases numbered 8, after V lost 5 bases and J lost 0 bases. CDR3 protein: CASSNPSGGSTDTQYF. The DNA for the CDR3 is TGTGCCAGCAGTAACCCTAGCGGAGGAAGCACAGATACGCAGTATTTT.

The J gene is TRBJ2-2, the V gene TRBV29-1, with D possibly matching TRBD2 (5 bases). CDR1 is SQVTM and CDR2 is ANQGSEA in the germline V gene. V lost 2 bases and J lost 4, with 8 bases in between. The CDR3 runs to 13 residues. The CDR3, as DNA: TGCAGCGTTGAAAGTGGGAGCACCGGGGAGCTGTTTTTT. Protein sequence: CSVESGSTGELFF.

This chain connects TRBV29-1 to TRBJ1-1; 7 bases align to TRBD1. Germline V CDR1 and CDR2: SQVTM, ANQGSEA. The V and J ends lost 7 bases and 4 bases, in that order; junction bases with no gene match: 6. CDR3 length: 12 amino acids. The CDR3 DNA reads TGCAGCGCTGACAGGGCGGGCACTGAAGCTTTCTTT. The encoded protein is CSADRAGTEAFF.

This clonotype was counted at least ten times. This chain connects TRBV4-1 to TRBJ2-5; a weak D match, TRBD2 (6 bases). There are 16 residues in the CDR3. Trimming left V 3 bases short and J 5 bases short, with 19 bases between. Germline CDR1 is MGHRA and CDR2 is YSYEKL. The CDR3 protein is CASSHHIGGALETQYF. The CDR3 bases are TGCGCCAGCAGCCACCACATCGGAGGGGCTTTGGAGACCCAGTACTTC.

J is TRBJ2-3 and V is TRBV5-1, with D tentatively TRBD2 (7 bases). From germline, CDR1 is SGHRS and CDR2 YFSETQ. V lost 1 base to trimming and J lost 5 bases, with 14 bases between them. The CDR3 loop spans 15 amino acids. CDR3 amino acids: CASSLSGGGGDTQYF. The CDR3 nucleotides read TGCGCCAGCAGCTTGTCAGGAGGGGGGGGAGATACGCAGTATTTT.

This chain uses TRBV6-6 with TRBJ1-1; 10 nucleotides match TRBD1. The V gene end was trimmed by 8 bases and the J gene end by 14 bases; junction bases not matched to a gene: 8. The length of the CDR3 is 11 residues. The germline CDR1 and CDR2 sequences are MNHNY and SVGAGI (reference sequence). CDR3 sequence (DNA): TGTGCCAGCTCGGGAGGGGGACAGGGGTTCTTT. Its translation is CASSGGGQGFF.

V usage is TRBV9 and J usage is TRBJ2-3; D is ambiguous. V lost 3 bases to trimming and J lost 7 bases, with 18 bases between them. The V gene's germline CDR1 is SGDLS and CDR2 YYNGEE. The CDR3 is 15 amino acids. The CDR3 is CASSERVRPTHTQYF. The DNA of the CDR3 is TGTGCCAGCAGCGAGCGTGTGAGGCCTACGCATACGCAGTATTTT.

This clonotype has just a few counts. J is TRBJ2-1 and V is TRBV6-6; D perhaps matches TRBD2 (5 bases). Germline-derived CDR1 and CDR2 are MNHNY and SVGAGI (reference sequence). The CDR3 has 15 amino acids. Trimming removed 6 bases at V and 4 bases at J, with 16 bases between. Here the CDR3 reads CASRTNPGSYNEQFF. CDR3 coding DNA: TGTGCCAGCAGGACTAACCCTGGCAGTTACAATGAGCAGTTCTTC.

This clonotype was detected only once. At one end, the junction sequence differs from germline, possibly due to a read error. The chain combines TRBV5-4 with TRBJ2-7; perhaps TRBD1 as D (6 bases). From germline, CDR1 is SGHNT and CDR2 YYREEE (reference sequence). The CDR3 spans 15 residues. In DNA, the CDR3 is TGTGTCAGCAGCACACTGGACAGTTATACCTACGAGCAGTACTTC. Residues: CVSSTLDSYTYEQYF.

The rearrangement uses TRBV12-3 or TRBV12-4 and TRBJ1-2, with D possibly matching TRBD1 (6 bases). The V and J ends lost 3 bases and 4 bases respectively, with 15 bases between them. This CDR3 is built from 15 residues. The CDR3 here is CASSFGPGEGYGYTF. CDR3 DNA sequence: TGTGCCAGCAGTTTTGGTCCAGGGGAGGGCTATGGCTACACCTTC.

The CDR3, as DNA: TGCAGCGTTGTTCCGGGGGACACCGGGGAGCTGTTTTTT. This codes for CSVVPGDTGELFF. This chain connects TRBV29-1 to TRBJ2-2; D is possibly TRBD2 (6 bases). This CDR3 has 13 residues. Germline V gene sequence: CDR1 SQVTM, CDR2 ANQGSEA. Trimming removed 4 bases at V and 3 bases at J, with 9 bases between.

The V call is TRBV12-3 or TRBV12-4, the J call TRBJ2-3, with D possibly TRBD2 on 6 matching bases. The CDR3 totals 15 residues. V lost 5 bases and J 7 bases, leaving 19 bases between the germline ends. CDR3 region: CASSHASDLGYTQYF. The CDR3 nucleotides read TGTGCCAGCAGTCACGCTAGCGATCTCGGGTATACGCAGTATTTT.

This chain connects TRBV7-9 to TRBJ1-2, with D tentatively TRBD1 (6 bases). V was pared by 5 bases and J by 4 bases, with 20 bases between. The CDR3 contains 16 residues. Germline V gene sequence: CDR1 SEHNR, CDR2 FQNEAQ (reference sequence). CDR3: CASSPTGAPRGYGYTF. The CDR3 DNA is TGTGCCAGCAGCCCGACCGGGGCACCCAGGGGCTATGGCTACACCTTC.

The genes are TRBV29-1 and TRBJ2-3; 8 bases line up with TRBD2. Germline CDR1 is SQVTM and CDR2 is ANQGSEA. The CDR3 extends over 15 amino acids. V was pared by 5 bases and J by 5 bases, with 12 bases of the junction left unmatched. The CDR3 region is CSVRRAGVPKDTQYF. The CDR3 region has the DNA TGCAGCGTTCGACGAGCGGGAGTACCGAAAGATACGCAGTATTTT.

This clonotype showed up many times. The chain employs TRBV27 and TRBJ2-3; no reliable D call. This CDR3 is built from 15 residues. V was clipped by 6 bases and J by 4 bases, with 17 bases between them. Germline V lookup: CDR1 MNHEY, CDR2 SMNVEV (reference sequence). The CDR3 spells CASRILPLEADTQYF. The CDR3 nucleotides read TGTGCCAGCAGAATTCTCCCGCTAGAGGCAGATACGCAGTATTTT.

This chain links TRBV9 with TRBJ2-4; 9 bases align to TRBD2. Germline-derived CDR1 and CDR2 are SGDLS and YYNGEE. The CDR3 covers 14 residues. With V trimmed by 3 bases and J by 7 bases, 5 bases remained unmatched. The CDR3 spells CASSGGLAGNIQYF. In nucleotides, the CDR3 is TGTGCCAGCAGCGGTGGTCTAGCGGGGAACATTCAGTACTTC. Combining the CDR3 with reference TRBV9 and TRBJ2-4 gives the whole variable domain DSGVTQTPKHLITATGQRVTLRCSPRSGDLSVYWYQQSLDQGLQFLIQYYNGEERAKGNILERFSAQQFPDLHSELNLSSLELGDSALYFCASSGGLAGNIQYFGAGTRLSVL.

A remark on this clonotype: Just one base apart from a much larger clone, this may be a read error. The chain employs TRBV7-2 and TRBJ2-7; either TRBD1 or TRBD2 may fit D (6 bases each). CDR1 and CDR2 (germline): SGHTA, FQGNSA. Trimming removed 1 base at V and 2 bases at J, with 15 bases between. This CDR3 region has 16 residues. The CDR3 protein is CASSLVGQGTAYEQYF. CDR3 nucleotides: TGTGCCAGCAGCTTAGTGGGGCAGGGGACTGCCTACGAGCAGTACTTC.

The chain employs TRBV12-3 or TRBV12-4 and TRBJ2-7; 9 nucleotides agree with TRBD1. The junction had 4 bases not matched to a gene; V was cut back by 4 bases and J by 0 bases. The CDR3 loop spans 15 amino acids. This chain's CDR3 is CASSWGQGNSYEQYF. The CDR3, as DNA: TGTGCCAGCAGTTGGGGACAGGGTAACTCCTACGAGCAGTACTTC.

This clonotype turned up a few times. The germline gene is not matched at one end of the junction; a read error may be the cause. The chain uses TRBV20-1 and TRBJ1-6, with D perhaps TRBD1 (6 bases). Germline CDR1 reads DFQATT; CDR2 reads SNEGSKA (reference sequence). CDR3 length: 15 amino acids. For the CDR3, the DNA is TGCGGTGCCCTAAATTGGGGGGGCGTTGGATCACCCCTCCACTTT. It codes for CGALNWGGVGSPLHF.

The gene calls are TRBV24-1 and TRBJ2-7; 7 nucleotides match TRBD1. CDR1 is KGHDR, CDR2 SFDVKD, per germline. With V trimmed by 3 bases and J by 6 bases, 7 bases remained unmatched. The CDR3 is 14 residues long. CDR3 sequence: CATSDPWTGGEQYF. In DNA, the CDR3 is TGTGCCACCAGTGATCCCTGGACAGGCGGCGAGCAGTACTTC.

This chain connects TRBV29-1 to TRBJ2-5; no reliable D call. In germline, CDR1 is SQVTM, CDR2 ANQGSEA. The germline V and J ends were trimmed by 4 bases and 3 bases, with 3 bases remaining between them. This CDR3 has 10 amino acids. The CDR3 coding sequence is TGCAGCGTTGGGAAAGAGACCCAGTACTTC. Its protein is CSVGKETQYF.

The chain recombines TRBV27 with TRBJ2-1; 8 bases are a match to TRBD2. The CDR3 is 13 amino acids. Trimming took 3 bases from V and 7 from J; bases not matched to a gene: 2. Germline V gives CDR1 MNHEY, CDR2 SMNVEV (reference sequence). In DNA, the CDR3 is TGTGCCAGCAGTTTCATAGCGGGGAATGAGCAGTTCTTC. Residues: CASSFIAGNEQFF.

As concerns this clonotype: At one of its ends the junction is not consistent with the germline gene, which may arise from a read error. The V call is TRBV6-1, the J call TRBJ2-3, with unresolved D. Germline-derived CDR1 and CDR2 are MNHNS and SASEGT. This CDR3 spans 14 amino acids. CDR3 nucleotides: TGTGCCAGCAGTGAAGCCGGGCGAGCAGAGACGCAGTATTTT. This translates into CASSEAGRAETQYF.

The V and J genes are TRBV7-9 and TRBJ2-7, with D possibly matching TRBD2 (5 bases). V was trimmed by 1 base and J by 6 bases, leaving 10 bases between them. Germline loops: CDR1 SEHNR, CDR2 FQNEAQ (reference sequence). The CDR3 runs 13 residues. The CDR3 protein is CASSLETEAEQYF. The CDR3 DNA reads TGTGCCAGCAGCTTAGAGACGGAGGCCGAGCAGTACTTC. Supplemented by reference TRBV7-9 and TRBJ2-7, the full variable domain reads DTGVSQNPRHKITKRGQNVTFRCDPISEHNRLYWYRQTLGQGPEFLTYFQNEAQLEKSRLLSDRFSAERPKGSFSTLEIQRTEQGDSAMYLCASSLETEAEQYFGPGTRLTVT.

This clonotype was detected only once. The chain combines TRBV27 with TRBJ1-3; unclear D gene. The CDR3 spans 15 residues. Deletions cut 4 bases from V and 0 bases from J, with 10 bases between. CDR1 is MNHEY and CDR2 is SMNVEV in the germline V gene (reference sequence). CDR3 region: CASSYNRYSGNTIYF. The CDR3 DNA reads as TGTGCCAGCAGTTATAACAGATACTCTGGAAACACCATATATTTT.